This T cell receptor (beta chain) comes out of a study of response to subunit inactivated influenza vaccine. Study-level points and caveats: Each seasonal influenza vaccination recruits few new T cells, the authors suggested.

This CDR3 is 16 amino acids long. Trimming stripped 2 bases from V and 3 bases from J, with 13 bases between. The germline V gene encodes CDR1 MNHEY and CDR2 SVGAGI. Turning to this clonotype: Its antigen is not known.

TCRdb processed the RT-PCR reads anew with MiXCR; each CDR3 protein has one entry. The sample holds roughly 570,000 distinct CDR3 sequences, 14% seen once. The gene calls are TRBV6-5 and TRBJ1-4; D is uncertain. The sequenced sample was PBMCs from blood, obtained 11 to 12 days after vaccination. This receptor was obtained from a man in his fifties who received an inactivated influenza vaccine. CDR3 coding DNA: TGTGCCAGCAGTTACAGGGCGGGCAGTCCTAATGAAAAACTGTTTTTT. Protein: CASSYRAGSPNEKLFF.